This T cell receptor (beta chain) was found in a study of blood T cell repertoires in COVID-19. For the study at large: The samples span acute and convalescent COVID-19 from the United States, Italy and Spain. The analysed material was cDNA or gDNA that came from T cells, B-cell-depleted T cells, or PBMCs.

Per the authors' pipeline: Estimation of nucleated cell counts relied on the amplification of reference gene primers. The assay was immunoSEQ multiplex PCR, and TCRdb's table has in-frame clones only and misses some. V, J and clone size reflect that table, while D and trimming were determined from the DNA. In the table there are about 90,000 clones, roughly 90% of which are singletons. Germline CDR1 SNHLY, CDR2 FYNNEI. The CDR3 covers 17 residues. Trimming cost V 10 bases and J 4 bases; bases outside gene matches: 15. The receptor's source is a woman between 70 and 85 years old with acute or convalescent COVID-19. This chain connects TRBV2 to TRBJ1-4, with 10 bases matching TRBD1. Sequencing was performed on peripheral blood. CDR3 amino acids: CATETTRTGGFNEKLFF. In nucleotides, the CDR3 is TGTGCCACCGAAACAACCCGGACAGGGGGTTTTAATGAAAAACTGTTTTTT.